This T cell receptor beta chain was identified during a study of naive and memory T cell subsets. This CDR3 spans 15 amino acids. V was pared by 2 bases and J by 3 bases, with 11 bases between. CDR1 and CDR2 from the germline V gene are MNHEY and SVGEGT. Both TRBC1 and TRBC2 were covered by a beta constant-region primer of two equimolar oligonucleotides. TCRdb re-called the UMI-ligation and nested PCR reads through MiXCR, storing one row per CDR3 protein. Of fewer than 7,000 distinct CDR3 sequences listed, around 7% were seen once; the top ten hold less than 55%. This clonotype turned up a few times. Sequencing was done on a sample of effector memory CD8+ T cells from blood. Specified subset: effector memory, CD45RA- CD27-. The chain employs TRBV6-2 or TRBV6-3 and TRBJ2-1; perhaps TRBD2 as D (7 bases). This receptor was identified in a human donor in good health. The CDR3 reads CASSYGEGGYNEQFF. For the CDR3, the DNA is TGTGCCAGCAGTTACGGGGAGGGGGGCTACAATGAGCAGTTCTTC.